Below are 5 T cell receptor beta chains sequenced from a single sample in a study of shared clonotypes between healthy human individuals. Assay: immunoSEQ multiplex PCR; the TCRdb copy retains only in-frame clones and omits some. Found here are approximately 2.5 million clones, roughly 92% of them singletons; the top ten hold 0.14%. Sequences were obtained from naive CD4+ T cells sorted from blood. Sample subset: CD45RA+ positively selected. Receptors originate from a man younger than 35 in good health.

The chain employs TRBV11-2 and TRBJ1-2; D call uncertain. The germline CDR1 and CDR2 sequences are SGHAT and FQNNGV. The CDR3 spans 14 residues. V was clipped by 7 bases and J by 4 bases, with 16 bases between them. The CDR3 reads CASTRTEGSYGYTF. The CDR3 DNA reads TGTGCCAGCACCAGGACGGAAGGTTCCTATGGCTACACCTTC.

The chain links TRBV5-1 to TRBJ1-1, with D perhaps matching TRBD1 (5 bases). With 4 bases removed from V and 1 base from J, the gap between germline ends came to 14 bases. This CDR3 comprises 15 residues. CDR1 is SGHRS and CDR2 is YFSETQ in the germline V gene. The CDR3 reads CASSPEGTANTEAFF. In DNA, the CDR3 is TGCGCCAGCAGCCCGGAGGGGACGGCGAACACTGAAGCTTTCTTT. The variable domain in full, with the rest retrieved from reference TRBV5-1 and TRBJ1-1, is KAGVTQTPRYLIKTRGQQVTLSCSPISGHRSVSWYQQTPGQGLQFLFEYFSETQRNKGNFPGRFSGRQFSNSRSEMNVSTLELGDSALYLCASSPEGTANTEAFFGQGTRLTVV.

This clone was picked up one time. The V call is TRBV7-6, the J call TRBJ2-2; 12 positions match TRBD2. The V and J ends lost 2 bases and 6 bases, in that order; junction bases with no gene match: 7. This CDR3 is 17 amino acids long. CDR1 SGHVS and CDR2 FNYEAQ come from the germline V gene. The CDR3, as DNA: TGTGCCAGCAGCTTAAGGCTAGCGGGAGGGCCCTCCGGGGAGCTGTTTTTT. Translating gives CASSLRLAGGPSGELFF.

The gene calls are TRBV7-4 and TRBJ2-7; 9 nucleotides line up with TRBD1. The V gene end was trimmed by 5 bases and the J gene end by 3 bases; junction bases not matched to a gene: 11. This CDR3 has 16 residues. Germline CDR1 reads SGHVT; CDR2 reads SQSDAQ. The CDR3 sequence: CASSQGELDRGYEQYF. Written as DNA, the CDR3 is TGTGCCAGCAGCCAGGGGGAATTGGACAGGGGCTACGAGCAGTACTTC.

This chain links TRBV4-1 with TRBJ2-1, with D maybe TRBD2 (5 bases). The CDR3 spans 16 residues. The germline V gene has CDR1 MGHRA and CDR2 YSYEKL. V was shortened by 0 bases and J by 6 bases, with 15 bases between the two germline ends. The CDR3 DNA sequence: TGCGCCAGCAGCCAAGATTTGGTGGGAGCCATCAATGAGCAGTTCTTC. Protein: CASSQDLVGAINEQFF.